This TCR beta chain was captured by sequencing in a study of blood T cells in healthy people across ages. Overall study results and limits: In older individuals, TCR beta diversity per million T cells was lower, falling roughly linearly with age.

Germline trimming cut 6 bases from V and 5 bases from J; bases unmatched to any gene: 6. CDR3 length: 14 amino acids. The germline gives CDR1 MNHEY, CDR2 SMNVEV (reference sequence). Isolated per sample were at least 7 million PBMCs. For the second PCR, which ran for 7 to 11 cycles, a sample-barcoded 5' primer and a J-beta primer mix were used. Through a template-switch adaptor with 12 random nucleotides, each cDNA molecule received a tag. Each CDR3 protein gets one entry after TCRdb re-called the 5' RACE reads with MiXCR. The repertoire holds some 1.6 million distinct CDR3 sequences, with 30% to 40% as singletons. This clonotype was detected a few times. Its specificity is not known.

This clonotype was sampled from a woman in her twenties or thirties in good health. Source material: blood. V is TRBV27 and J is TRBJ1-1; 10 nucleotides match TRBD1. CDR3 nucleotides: TGTGCCAGCAGCGCACCGGGACAGGGGACTGAAGCTTTCTTT. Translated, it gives CASSAPGQGTEAFF.